This T cell receptor (beta chain) derives from a study of molecular identifiers for immune sequencing clone quantification. One entry per CDR3 protein, called by TCRdb with MiXCR from the PCR reads. Of 300,000 to 350,000 distinct CDR3 sequences listed, about a fifth are singletons. This clonotype was picked up many times. Sequenced material: naive CD8+ T cells from blood, with Jurkat cell RNA spiked in. Subset described: FACS-sorted CD8+CD4-CCR7+CD45RA+ naive T cells. The receptor was isolated from a human donor in good health. Some libraries in this study had Jurkat cell RNA spiked in.

DNA of the CDR3: TGTGCCAGCAGTGATCCCGGGACAGGGGGAATAAACACCGGGGAGCTGTTTTTT. This gives the protein CASSDPGTGGINTGELFF. The chain carries TRBV27 and TRBJ2-2, with 11 bases that match TRBD1. The junction had 10 bases not matched to a gene; V was cut back by 5 bases and J by 2 bases. The CDR3 is 18 amino acids. Germline-derived CDR1 and CDR2 are MNHEY and SMNVEV (reference sequence).